This T cell receptor (beta chain) was captured by sequencing in a study of blood T cell repertoires in COVID-19. Study in general: Acute-phase and convalescent COVID-19 samples originated in the United States, Italy and Spain.

Individuals aged about 18 to 95 years were recruited from around 22 US areas. Participant-reported clinical history was the basis for cohort assignment. Original processing notes: Amplified reference gene primers provided the basis for estimating nucleated cell counts. Here immunoSEQ multiplex PCR was the method, and the copy in TCRdb shows in-frame clones only, minus some. The V and J calls and the clone size are those of that table, but D and trimming were determined from the DNA. The sample yields 200,000 to 250,000 clones, nearly 90% seen once. CDR3 length: 15 residues. Per germline, CDR1 MDHEN and CDR2 SYDVKM. V was clipped by 4 bases and J by 2 bases; unmatched bases: 8.

The source material was PBMCs or T cells enriched from blood (not recorded which). This sequence originates from a man aged 25-40 years who had recovered from COVID-19. The genes are TRBV28 and TRBJ2-7, with 7 bases that match TRBD1. This chain's CDR3 is CASSSPRTGPYEQYF. CDR3 bases: TGTGCCAGCAGTTCGCCCCGGACAGGTCCCTACGAGCAGTACTTC.